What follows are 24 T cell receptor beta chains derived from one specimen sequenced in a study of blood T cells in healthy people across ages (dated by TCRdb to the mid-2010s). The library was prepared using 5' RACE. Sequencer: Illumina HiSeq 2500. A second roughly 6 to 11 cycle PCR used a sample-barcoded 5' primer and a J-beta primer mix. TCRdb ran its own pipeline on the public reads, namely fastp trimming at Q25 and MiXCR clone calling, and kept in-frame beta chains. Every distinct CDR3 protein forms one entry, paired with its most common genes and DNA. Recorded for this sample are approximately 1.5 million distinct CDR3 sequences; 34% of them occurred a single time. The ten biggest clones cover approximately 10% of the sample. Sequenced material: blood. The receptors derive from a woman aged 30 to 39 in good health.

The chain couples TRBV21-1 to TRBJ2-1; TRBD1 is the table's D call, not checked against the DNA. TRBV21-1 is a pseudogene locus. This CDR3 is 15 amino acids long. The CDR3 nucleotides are TGTGCCAGCAGCAAAGGGGACGGAAGCTACAATGAGCAGTTCTTC. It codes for CASSKGDGSYNEQFF.

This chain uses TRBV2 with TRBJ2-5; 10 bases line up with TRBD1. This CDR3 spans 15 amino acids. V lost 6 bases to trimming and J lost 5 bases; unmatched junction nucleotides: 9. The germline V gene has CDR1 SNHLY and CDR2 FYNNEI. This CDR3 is CASRVGQGTLETQYF. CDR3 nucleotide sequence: TGTGCCAGCAGGGTGGGACAGGGGACGTTGGAGACCCAGTACTTC.

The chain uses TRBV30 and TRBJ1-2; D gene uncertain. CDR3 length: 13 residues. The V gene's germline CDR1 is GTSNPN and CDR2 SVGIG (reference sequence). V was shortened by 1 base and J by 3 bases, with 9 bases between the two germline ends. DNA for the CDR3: TGTGCCTGGAGTGGCGGCCACCACTATGGCTACACCTTC. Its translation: CAWSGGHHYGYTF.

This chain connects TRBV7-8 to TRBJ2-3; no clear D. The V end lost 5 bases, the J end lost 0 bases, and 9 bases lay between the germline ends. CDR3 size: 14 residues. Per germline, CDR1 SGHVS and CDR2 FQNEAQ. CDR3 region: CASSRITSTDTQYF. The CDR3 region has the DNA TGTGCCAGCAGCCGTATTACTAGCACAGATACGCAGTATTTT.

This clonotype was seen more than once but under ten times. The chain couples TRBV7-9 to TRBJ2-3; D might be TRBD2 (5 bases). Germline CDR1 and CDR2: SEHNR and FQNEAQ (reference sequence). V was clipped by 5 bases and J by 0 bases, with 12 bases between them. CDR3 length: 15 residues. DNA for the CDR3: TGTGCCAGCAGCCACAGCCCGGGAAGCACAGATACGCAGTATTTT. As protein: CASSHSPGSTDTQYF.

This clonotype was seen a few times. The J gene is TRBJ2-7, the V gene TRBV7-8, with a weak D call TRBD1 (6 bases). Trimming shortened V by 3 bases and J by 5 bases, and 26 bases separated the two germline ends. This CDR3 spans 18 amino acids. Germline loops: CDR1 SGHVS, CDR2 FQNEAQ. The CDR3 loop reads CASSFPGPQGLGNDEQYF. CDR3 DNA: TGTGCCAGCAGCTTCCCGGGTCCCCAGGGGTTAGGTAACGACGAGCAGTACTTC.

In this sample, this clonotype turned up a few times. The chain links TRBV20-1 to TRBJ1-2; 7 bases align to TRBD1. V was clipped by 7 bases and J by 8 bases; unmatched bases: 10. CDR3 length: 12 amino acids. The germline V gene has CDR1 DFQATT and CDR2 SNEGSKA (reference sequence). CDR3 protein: CSVGGTEGGYTF. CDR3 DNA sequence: TGCAGTGTCGGGGGGACAGAGGGCGGCTACACCTTC.

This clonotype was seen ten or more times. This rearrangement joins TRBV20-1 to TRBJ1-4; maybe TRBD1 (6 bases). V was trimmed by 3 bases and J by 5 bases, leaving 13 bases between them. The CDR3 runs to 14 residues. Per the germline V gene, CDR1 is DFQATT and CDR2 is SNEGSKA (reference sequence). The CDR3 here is CSASPGGGNEKLFF. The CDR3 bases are TGCAGTGCTAGCCCCGGAGGGGGGAATGAAAAACTGTTTTTT.

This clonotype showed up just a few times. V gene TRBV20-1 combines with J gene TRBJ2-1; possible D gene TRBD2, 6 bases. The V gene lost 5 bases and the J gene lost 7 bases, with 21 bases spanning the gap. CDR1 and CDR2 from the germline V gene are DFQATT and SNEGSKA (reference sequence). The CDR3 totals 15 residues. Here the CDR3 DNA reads TGCAGTGCTCTACCCCCTAGCCGGGGGATGAATGAGCAGTTCTTC. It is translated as CSALPPSRGMNEQFF.

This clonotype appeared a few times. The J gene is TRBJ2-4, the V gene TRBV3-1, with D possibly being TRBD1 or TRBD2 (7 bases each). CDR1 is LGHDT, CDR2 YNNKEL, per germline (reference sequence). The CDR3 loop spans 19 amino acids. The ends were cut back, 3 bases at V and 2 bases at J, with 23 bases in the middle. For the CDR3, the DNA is TGTGCCAGCAGCCACTCAGGGGGGGGGAGCGATTCGTCCAAAAACATTCAGTACTTC. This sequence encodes CASSHSGGGSDSSKNIQYF.

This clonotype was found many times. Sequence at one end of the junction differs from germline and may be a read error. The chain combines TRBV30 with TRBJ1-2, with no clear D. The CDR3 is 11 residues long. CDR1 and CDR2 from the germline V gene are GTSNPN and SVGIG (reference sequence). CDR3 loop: CARSVSYGYTF. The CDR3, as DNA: TGTGCCCGGAGTGTTAGCTATGGCTACACCTTC.

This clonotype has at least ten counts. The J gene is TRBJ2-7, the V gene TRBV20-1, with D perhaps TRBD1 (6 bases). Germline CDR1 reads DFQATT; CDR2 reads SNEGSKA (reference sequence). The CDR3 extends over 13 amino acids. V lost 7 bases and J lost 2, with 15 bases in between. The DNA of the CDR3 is TGCAGTGGGAAACAGGGTTTAACCTACGAGCAGTACTTC. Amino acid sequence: CSGKQGLTYEQYF.

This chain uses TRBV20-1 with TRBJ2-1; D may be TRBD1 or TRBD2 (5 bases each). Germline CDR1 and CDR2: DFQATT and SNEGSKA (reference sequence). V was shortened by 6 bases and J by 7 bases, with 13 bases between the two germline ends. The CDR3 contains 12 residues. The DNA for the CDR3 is TGCAGTGCCCCGGGGCTAACGAATGAGCAGTTCTTC. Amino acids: CSAPGLTNEQFF.

DNA of the CDR3: TGCAGCGTGGACAGGGGCCAGAGGGCTTTCTTT. Amino acid sequence: CSVDRGQRAFF. The chain links TRBV29-1 to TRBJ1-1; 9 bases map to TRBD1. V trimming: 6 bases; J trimming: 11 bases; junction bases outside the gene matches: 7. Germline V gene lookup returns CDR1 SQVTM and CDR2 ANQGSEA. The CDR3 length is 11 residues. Based on the CDR3 plus reference TRBV29-1 and TRBJ1-1, the full variable domain is SAVISQKPSRDICQRGTSLTIQCQVDSQVTMMFWYRQQPGQSLTLIATANQGSEATYESGFVIDKFPISRPNLTFSTLTVSNMSPEDSSIYLCSVDRGQRAFFGQGTRLTVV.

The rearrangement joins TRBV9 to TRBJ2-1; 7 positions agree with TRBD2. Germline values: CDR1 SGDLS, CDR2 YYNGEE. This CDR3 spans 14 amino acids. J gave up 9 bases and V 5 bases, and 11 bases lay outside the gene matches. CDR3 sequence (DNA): TGTGCCAGCAGTGGGGGTGGCGGGAGTGGTGAGCAGTTCTTC. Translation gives CASSGGGGSGEQFF. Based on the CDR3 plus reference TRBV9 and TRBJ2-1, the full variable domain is DSGVTQTPKHLITATGQRVTLRCSPRSGDLSVYWYQQSLDQGLQFLIQYYNGEERAKGNILERFSAQQFPDLHSELNLSSLELGDSALYFCASSGGGGSGEQFFGPGTRLTVL.

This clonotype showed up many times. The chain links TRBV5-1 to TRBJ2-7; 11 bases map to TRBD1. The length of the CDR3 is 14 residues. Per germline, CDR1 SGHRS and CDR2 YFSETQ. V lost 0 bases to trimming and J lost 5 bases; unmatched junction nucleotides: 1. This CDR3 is CASSLGDRGNEQYF. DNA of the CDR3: TGCGCCAGCAGCTTGGGGGACAGGGGGAACGAGCAGTACTTC.

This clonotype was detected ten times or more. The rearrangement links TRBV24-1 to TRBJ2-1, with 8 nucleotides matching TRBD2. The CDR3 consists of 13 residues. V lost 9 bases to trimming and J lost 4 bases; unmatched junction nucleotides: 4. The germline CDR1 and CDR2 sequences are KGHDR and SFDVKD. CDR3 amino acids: CATGAGGYNEQFF. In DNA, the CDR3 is TGTGCCACCGGGGCGGGGGGATACAATGAGCAGTTCTTC.

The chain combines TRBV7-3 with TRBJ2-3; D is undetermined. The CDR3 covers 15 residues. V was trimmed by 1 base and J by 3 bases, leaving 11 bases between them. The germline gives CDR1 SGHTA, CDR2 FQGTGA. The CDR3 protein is CASSLKHTMTDTQYF. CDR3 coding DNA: TGTGCCAGCAGCTTAAAACACACGATGACAGATACGCAGTATTTT.

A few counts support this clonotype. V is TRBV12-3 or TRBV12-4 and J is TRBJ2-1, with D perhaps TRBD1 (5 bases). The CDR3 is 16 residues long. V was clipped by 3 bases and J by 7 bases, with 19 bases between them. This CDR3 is CASSFRLRPPGNEQFF. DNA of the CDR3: TGTGCCAGCAGTTTCCGGCTTCGACCCCCAGGGAATGAGCAGTTCTTC.

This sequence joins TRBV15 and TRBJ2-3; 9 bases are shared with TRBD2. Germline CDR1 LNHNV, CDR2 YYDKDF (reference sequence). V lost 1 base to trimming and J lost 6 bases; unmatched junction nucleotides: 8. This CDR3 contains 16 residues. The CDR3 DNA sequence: TGTGCCACCAGCAGAGGTGGCGGGAGGGTCCCCGATACGCAGTATTTT. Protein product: CATSRGGGRVPDTQYF.

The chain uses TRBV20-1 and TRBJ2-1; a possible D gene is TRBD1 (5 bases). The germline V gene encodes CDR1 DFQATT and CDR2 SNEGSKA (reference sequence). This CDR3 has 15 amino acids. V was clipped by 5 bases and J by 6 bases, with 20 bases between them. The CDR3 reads CSARVWGQNPNEQFF. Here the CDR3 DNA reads TGCAGTGCTCGAGTATGGGGCCAAAATCCCAATGAGCAGTTCTTC.

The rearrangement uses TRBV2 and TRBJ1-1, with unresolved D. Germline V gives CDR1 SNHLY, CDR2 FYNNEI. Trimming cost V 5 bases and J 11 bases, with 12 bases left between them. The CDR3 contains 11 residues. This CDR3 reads CASSLQLEAFF. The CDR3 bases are TGTGCCAGCAGTCTACAGCTGGAGGCTTTCTTT.

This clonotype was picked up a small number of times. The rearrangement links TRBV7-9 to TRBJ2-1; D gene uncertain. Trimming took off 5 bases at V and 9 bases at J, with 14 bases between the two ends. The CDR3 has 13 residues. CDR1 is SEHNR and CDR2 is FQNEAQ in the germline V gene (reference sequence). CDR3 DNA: TGTGCCAGCAGCCGACTGGCCGACGGTGAGCAGTTCTTC. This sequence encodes CASSRLADGEQFF.

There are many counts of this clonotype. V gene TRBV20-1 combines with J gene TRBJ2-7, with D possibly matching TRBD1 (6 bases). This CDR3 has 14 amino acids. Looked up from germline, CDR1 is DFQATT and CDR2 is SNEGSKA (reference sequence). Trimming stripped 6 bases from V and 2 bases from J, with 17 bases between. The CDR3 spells CSASQAGVTYEQYF. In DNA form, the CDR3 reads TGCAGTGCCAGTCAGGCAGGGGTTACCTACGAGCAGTACTTC.